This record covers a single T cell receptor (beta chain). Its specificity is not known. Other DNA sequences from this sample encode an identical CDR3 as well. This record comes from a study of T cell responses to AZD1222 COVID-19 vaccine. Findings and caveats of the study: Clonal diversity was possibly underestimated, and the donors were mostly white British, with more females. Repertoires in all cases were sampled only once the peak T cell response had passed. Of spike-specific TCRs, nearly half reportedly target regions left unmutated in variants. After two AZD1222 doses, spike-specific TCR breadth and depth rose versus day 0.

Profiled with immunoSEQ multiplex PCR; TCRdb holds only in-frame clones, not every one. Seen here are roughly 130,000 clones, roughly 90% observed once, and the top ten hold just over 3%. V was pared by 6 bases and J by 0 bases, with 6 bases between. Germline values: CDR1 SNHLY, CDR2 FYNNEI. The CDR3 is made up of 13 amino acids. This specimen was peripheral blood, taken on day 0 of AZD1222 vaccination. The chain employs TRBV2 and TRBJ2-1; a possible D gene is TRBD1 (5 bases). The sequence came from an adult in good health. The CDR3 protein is CASRDSSYNEQFF. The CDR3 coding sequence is TGTGCCAGCAGAGACAGCTCCTACAATGAGCAGTTCTTC. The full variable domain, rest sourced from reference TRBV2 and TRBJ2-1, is EPEVTQTPSHQVTQMGQEVILRCVPISNHLYFYWYRQILGQKVEFLVSFYNNEISEKSEIFDDQFSVERPDGSNFTLKIRSTKLEDSAMYFCASRDSSYNEQFFGPGTRLTVL.